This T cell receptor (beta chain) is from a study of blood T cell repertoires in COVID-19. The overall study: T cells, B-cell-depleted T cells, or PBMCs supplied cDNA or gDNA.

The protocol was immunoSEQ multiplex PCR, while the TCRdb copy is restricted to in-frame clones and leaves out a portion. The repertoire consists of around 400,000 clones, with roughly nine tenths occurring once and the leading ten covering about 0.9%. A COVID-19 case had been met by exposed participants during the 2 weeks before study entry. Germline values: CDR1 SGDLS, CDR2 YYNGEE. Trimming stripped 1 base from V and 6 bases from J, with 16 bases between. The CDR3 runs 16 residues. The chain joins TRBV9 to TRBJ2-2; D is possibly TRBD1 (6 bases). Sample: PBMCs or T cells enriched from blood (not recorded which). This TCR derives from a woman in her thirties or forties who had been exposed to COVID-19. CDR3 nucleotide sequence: TGTGCCAGCAGCGTATCCTCCGTAGGGGGACCCGGGGAGCTGTTTTTT. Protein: CASSVSSVGGPGELFF. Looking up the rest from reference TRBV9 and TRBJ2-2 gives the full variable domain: DSGVTQTPKHLITATGQRVTLRCSPRSGDLSVYWYQQSLDQGLQFLIQYYNGEERAKGNILERFSAQQFPDLHSELNLSSLELGDSALYFCASSVSSVGGPGELFFGEGSRLTVL.